This TCR beta chain was captured in a study of CXCR3 chemokines and chemotherapy response in bladder cancer. This clonotype has a count of ten or more. TCRdb analysed the PCR reads with MiXCR anew, one entry per CDR3 protein. The sample contains over 10,000 distinct CDR3 sequences, 12% of which appear only once. V shed 4 bases and J shed 3 bases, with 9 bases lying between them. Germline V gene sequence: CDR1 PRHDT, CDR2 FYEKMQ (reference sequence). The CDR3 has 13 residues. This sequence joins TRBV13 and TRBJ1-1; possibly TRBD1 for D (5 bases). This sample was obtained from a patient whose treatment included neoadjuvant chemotherapy. This receptor was obtained from a human donor with bladder cancer that did not respond to neoadjuvant chemotherapy. CDR3 DNA: TGTGCCAGCAGCTCGGCCAGGGACACTGAAGCTTTCTTT. It encodes CASSSARDTEAFF.